The rows below give T cell receptor beta chains drawn from one sample of a study of regulatory T cells in long-lasting Graves disease. TCRdb re-called the multiplex PCR reads through MiXCR, storing one row per CDR3 protein. The sample has hundreds of thousands of distinct CDR3 sequences, roughly 15% seen once; the top ten hold around 18%. These data also formed part of another study, on T cells in Graves' hyperthyroidism and ophthalmopathy.

The sample in question was peripheral blood mononuclear cells (PBMCs), obtained at new diagnosis, from a patient treated with antithyroid drugs. The receptors come from a woman in her 30s with Graves disease. Both conserved end residues are part of each CDR3. Fields, in order: clone size, D gene, J gene, V gene, CDR3 protein, CDR3 DNA. D genes are given only for firm matches. Some rows mark clone size as missing; the rest say once, few, many or name a class of expanded clone.

abundance: NA
d_gene: TRBD1
j_gene: TRBJ1-2
v_gene: TRBV19
CDR3aa: CASSITGVSYGYTF
CDR3nt: TGTGCCAGTAGTATCACAGGGGTAAGCTATGGCTACACCTTC

abundance: NA
d_gene: NA
j_gene: TRBJ1-1
v_gene: TRBV27
CDR3aa: CASSYRTNTEAFF
CDR3nt: TGTGCCAGCAGTTACAGGACAAACACTGAAGCTTTCTTT

abundance: many
d_gene: NA
j_gene: TRBJ2-3
v_gene: TRBV7-3
CDR3aa: CASSLNLLDTQYF
CDR3nt: TGTGCCAGCAGCCTAAATCTCCTAGATACGCAGTATTTT

abundance: NA
d_gene: TRBD1
j_gene: TRBJ2-7
v_gene: TRBV19
CDR3aa: CASSIGGTGNEQYF
CDR3nt: TGTGCCAGTAGTATTGGCGGGACAGGGAACGAGCAGTACTTC

abundance: many
d_gene: NA
j_gene: TRBJ2-2
v_gene: TRBV6-1
CDR3aa: CASRIQGPGELFF
CDR3nt: TGTGCCAGCCGGATCCAAGGTCCCGGGGAGCTGTTTTTT

abundance: few
d_gene: NA
j_gene: TRBJ1-5
v_gene: TRBV20-1
CDR3aa: CSARDTNQPQHF
CDR3nt: TGCAGTGCTAGGGACACAAATCAGCCCCAGCATTTT

abundance: many
d_gene: NA
j_gene: TRBJ2-3
v_gene: TRBV29-1
CDR3aa: CSGGQGGDTQYF
CDR3nt: TGCAGCGGAGGACAGGGAGGGGATACGCAGTATTTT

abundance: few
d_gene: NA
j_gene: TRBJ2-5
v_gene: TRBV7-9
CDR3aa: CASSLVASRETQYF
CDR3nt: TGTGCCAGCAGCTTAGTGGCCTCGAGGGAGACCCAGTACTTC

abundance: NA
d_gene: NA
j_gene: TRBJ2-5
v_gene: TRBV29-1
CDR3aa: CSAMNNLGETQYF
CDR3nt: TGCAGCGCCATGAATAATCTAGGAGAGACCCAGTACTTC

abundance: many
d_gene: NA
j_gene: TRBJ1-2
v_gene: TRBV12-3/TRBV12-4
CDR3aa: CASSFRAYGYTF
CDR3nt: TGTGCCAGCAGTTTTCGGGCTTATGGCTACACCTTC

abundance: many
d_gene: NA
j_gene: TRBJ1-4
v_gene: TRBV27
CDR3aa: CASSLTHWDVLFF
CDR3nt: TGTGCCAGCAGTTTAACCCACTGGGACGTGCTGTTTTTT

abundance: few
d_gene: TRBD1
j_gene: TRBJ1-6
v_gene: TRBV6-1
CDR3aa: CASRVTGTGSSPLHF
CDR3nt: TGTGCCAGCAGAGTTACCGGGACAGGGAGTTCACCCCTCCACTTT

abundance: many
d_gene: TRBD1
j_gene: TRBJ1-6
v_gene: TRBV20-1
CDR3aa: CSAQGAGGSFSYNSPLHF
CDR3nt: TGCAGTGCTCAGGGGGCAGGGGGCTCCTTCTCCTATAATTCACCCCTCCACTTT

abundance: NA
d_gene: TRBD2
j_gene: TRBJ2-5
v_gene: TRBV6-1
CDR3aa: CASISPGGAPGRETQYF
CDR3nt: TGTGCCAGCATCTCCCCGGGGGGGGCTCCCGGCAGGGAGACCCAGTACTTC

abundance: many
d_gene: NA
j_gene: TRBJ1-2
v_gene: TRBV3-1
CDR3aa: CASSQEAPPRWGIHGYTF
CDR3nt: TGTGCCAGCAGCCAAGAGGCCCCTCCGCGGTGGGGGATACATGGCTACACCTTC